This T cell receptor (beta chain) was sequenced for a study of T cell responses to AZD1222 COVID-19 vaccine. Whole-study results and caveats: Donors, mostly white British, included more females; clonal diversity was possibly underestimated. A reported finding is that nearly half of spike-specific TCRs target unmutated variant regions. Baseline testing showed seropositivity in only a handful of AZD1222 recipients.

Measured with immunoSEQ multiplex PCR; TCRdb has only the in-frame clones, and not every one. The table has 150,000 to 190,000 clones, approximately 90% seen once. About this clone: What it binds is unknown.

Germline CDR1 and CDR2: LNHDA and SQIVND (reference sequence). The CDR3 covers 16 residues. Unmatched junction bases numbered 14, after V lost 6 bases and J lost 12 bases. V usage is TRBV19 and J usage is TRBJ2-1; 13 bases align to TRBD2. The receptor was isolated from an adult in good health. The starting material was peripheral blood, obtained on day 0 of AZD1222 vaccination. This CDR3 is CASSSLTGLAGNGQFF. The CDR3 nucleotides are TGTGCCAGTAGCTCACTGACGGGACTAGCGGGAAACGGGCAGTTCTTC.